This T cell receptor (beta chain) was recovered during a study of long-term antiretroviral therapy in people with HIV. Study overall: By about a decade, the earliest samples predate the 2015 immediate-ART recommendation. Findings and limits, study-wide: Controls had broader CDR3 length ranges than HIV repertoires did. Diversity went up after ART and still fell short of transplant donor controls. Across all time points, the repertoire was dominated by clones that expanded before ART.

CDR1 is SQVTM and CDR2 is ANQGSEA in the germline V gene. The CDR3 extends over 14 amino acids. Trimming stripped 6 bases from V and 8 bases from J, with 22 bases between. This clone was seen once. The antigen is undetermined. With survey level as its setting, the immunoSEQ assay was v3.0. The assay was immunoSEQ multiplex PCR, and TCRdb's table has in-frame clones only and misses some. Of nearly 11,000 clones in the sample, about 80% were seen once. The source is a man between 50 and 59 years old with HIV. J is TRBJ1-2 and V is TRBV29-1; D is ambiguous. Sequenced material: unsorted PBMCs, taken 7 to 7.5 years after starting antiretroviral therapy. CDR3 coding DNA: TGCAGCGTACCCTTTTTTACAGAGGCTTACGGCTACACCTTC. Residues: CSVPFFTEAYGYTF.